This TCR beta chain stems from a study of glioma-infiltrating T cells. Germline CDR1 reads ENHRY; CDR2 reads SYGVKD. V was trimmed by 0 bases and J by 0 bases, leaving 14 bases between them. The CDR3 runs to 17 residues. As concerns this clonotype: The antigen remains unidentified.

TCR alpha and beta CDR3 regions were amplified from RNA using iRepertoire nested multiplex PCR. TCRdb called the multiplex PCR reads again in MiXCR, with one record for every CDR3 protein. The table includes around 390,000 distinct CDR3 sequences, 41% detected once. Study-level results: Tissue-blood divergence was below expectation in non-neoplastic patients, above in gliomas.

This clonotype was obtained from a human donor with low-grade glioma or glioblastoma, undergoing nonglioma brain surgery, or in good health (not recorded which). The chain uses TRBV10-3 and TRBJ1-2; a weak D match, TRBD1 (6 bases). Sequencing was carried out using glioma tissue, nonneoplastic brain tissue, or PBMCs (not recorded which). This CDR3 reads CAISESPTGASNYGYTF. The CDR3 DNA follows: TGTGCCATCAGTGAGTCGCCGACAGGAGCGTCTAACTATGGCTACACCTTC.